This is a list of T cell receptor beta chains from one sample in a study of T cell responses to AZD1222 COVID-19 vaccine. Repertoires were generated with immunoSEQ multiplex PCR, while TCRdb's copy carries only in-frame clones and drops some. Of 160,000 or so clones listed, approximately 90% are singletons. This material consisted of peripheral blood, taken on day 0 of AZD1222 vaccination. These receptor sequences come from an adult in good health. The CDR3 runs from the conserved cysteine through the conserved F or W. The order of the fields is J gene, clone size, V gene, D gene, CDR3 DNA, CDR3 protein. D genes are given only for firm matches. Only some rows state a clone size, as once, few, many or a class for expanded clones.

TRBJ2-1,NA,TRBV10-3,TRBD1,TGTGCCATCAGCCGACAGGGAATGGGCTCCTACAATGAGCAGTTCTTC,CAISRQGMGSYNEQFF
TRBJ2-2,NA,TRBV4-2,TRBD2,TGTGCCAGCAGCCAAGATAGGTTAGCGGGAGTTAACACCGGGGAGCTGTTTTTT,CASSQDRLAGVNTGELFF
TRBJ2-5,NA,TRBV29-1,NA,TGCAGCGTTTTTCTACGGTTTCAAGAGACCCAGTACTTC,CSVFLRFQETQYF
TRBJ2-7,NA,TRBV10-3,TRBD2,TGTGCCATCAGTGAACCGAATCTAGCGGACTACGAGCAGTACTTC,CAISEPNLADYEQYF
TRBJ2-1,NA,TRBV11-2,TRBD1,TGTGCCAGCAGCAAAGTGACAGGGCCGGATGAGCAGTTCTTC,CASSKVTGPDEQFF
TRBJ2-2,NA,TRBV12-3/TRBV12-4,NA,TGTGCCAGCTCCCTGGGGACCGGGGAGCTGTTTTTT,CASSLGTGELFF
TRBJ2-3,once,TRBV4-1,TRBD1,TGCGCCAGCAGCCAACCTGCACAGGGGGCAGATACGCAGTATTTT,CASSQPAQGADTQYF
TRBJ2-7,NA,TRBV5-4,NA,TGTGCCAGCAGACCCAGCGACAGCGCCTACGAGCAGTACTTC,CASRPSDSAYEQYF
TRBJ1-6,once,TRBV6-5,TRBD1,TGTGCCAGCAGTTACTCGACAGGGTTTAATTCACCCCTCCACTTT,CASSYSTGFNSPLHF
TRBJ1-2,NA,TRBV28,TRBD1,TGTGCCAGCAGTGAGACCGGGACAGGGTGGGACGGCTACACCTTC,CASSETGTGWDGYTF
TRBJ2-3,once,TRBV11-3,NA,TGTGCCAGCAGCTTAGAAGGGGTGAATGGAGATACGCAGTATTTT,CASSLEGVNGDTQYF
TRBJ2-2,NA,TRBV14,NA,TGTGCCAGCAGAGGAGGGGGAAGCACCGGGGAGCTGTTTTTT,CASRGGGSTGELFF
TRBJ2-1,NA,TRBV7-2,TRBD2,TGTGCCAGCAGCCCGATTGGGACTAGCCGGGACAATGAGCAGTTCTTC,CASSPIGTSRDNEQFF
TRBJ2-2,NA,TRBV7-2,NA,TGTGCCAGCAGCTTAAGACAACTGGGTGAATATTACACCGGGGAGCTGTTTTTT,CASSLRQLGEYYTGELFF
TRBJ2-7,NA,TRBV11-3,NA,TGTGCCAGCAGCTCGAGCGGACCTCGAGCTGCGTACTTC,CASSSSGPRAAYF
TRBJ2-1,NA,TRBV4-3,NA,TGCGCCAGCAGCCAGTCCACGGCTTCCTACAATGAGCAGTTCTTC,CASSQSTASYNEQFF
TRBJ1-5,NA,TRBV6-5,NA,TGTGCCAGCAGCTCGGTAGTCAATCAGCCCCAGCATTTT,CASSSVVNQPQHF
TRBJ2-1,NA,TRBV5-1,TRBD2,TGCGCCAGCAGCTCCGGACTAGCGGGCGATGAGCAGTTCTTC,CASSSGLAGDEQFF
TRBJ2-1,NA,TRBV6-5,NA,TGTGCCAGCAGTTACTCCCCTAGCTCAAACTACAATGAGCAGTTCTTC,CASSYSPSSNYNEQFF
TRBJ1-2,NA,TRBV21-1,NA,TGTGCCACCCTCGGGCAGGGGGCGGATGGCTACACCTTC,CATLGQGADGYTF
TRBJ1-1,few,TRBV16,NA,TGTGCCAGCAGCCATTGGGGTTTGGACACTGAAGCTTTCTTT,CASSHWGLDTEAFF
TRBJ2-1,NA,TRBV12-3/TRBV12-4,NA,TGTGCCAGCAGTTGGAGCTACAATGAGCAGTTCTTC,CASSWSYNEQFF
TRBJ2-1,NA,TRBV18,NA,TGTGCCAGCTCACCACGTACGGATTTGTACAATGAGCAGTTCTTC,CASSPRTDLYNEQFF
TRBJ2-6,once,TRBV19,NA,TGTGCCAGTAGTATAAGACCCGGTAGCTCTGGGGCCAACGTCCTGACTTTC,CASSIRPGSSGANVLTF
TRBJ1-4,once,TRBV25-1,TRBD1,TGTGCCAGCAGTGAGGGACAGGGACATGAAAAACTGTTTTTT,CASSEGQGHEKLFF
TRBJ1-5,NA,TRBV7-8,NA,TGTGCCAGCAGCTTAGGAGTTTATCAGCCCCAGCATTTT,CASSLGVYQPQHF
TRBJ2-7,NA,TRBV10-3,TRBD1,TGTGCCATCAGTGAGGACAGGGGATCCGACGAGCAGTACTTC,CAISEDRGSDEQYF
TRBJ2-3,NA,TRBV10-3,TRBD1,TGTGCCATCAGCCCCGGGACAGGGGACACAGATACGCAGTATTTT,CAISPGTGDTDTQYF
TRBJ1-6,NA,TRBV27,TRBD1,TGTGCCAGCAGTTTGCGATTTGCTGGGGACAGTAATAGATCACCCCTCCACTTT,CASSLRFAGDSNRSPLHF
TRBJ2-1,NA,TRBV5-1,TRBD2,TGCGCCAGCAGCTCGGGACTAGCGGGACGAAACCAATTCAATGAGCAGTTCTTC,CASSSGLAGRNQFNEQFF
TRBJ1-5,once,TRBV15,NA,TGTGCCACGACGGCACAGGGTCTTACTCAGCCCCAGCATTTT,CATTAQGLTQPQHF
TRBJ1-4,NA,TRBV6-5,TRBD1,TGTGCCAGCCGAGGACAGGAGCATGAAAAACTGTTTTTT,CASRGQEHEKLFF
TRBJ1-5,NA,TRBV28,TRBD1,TGTGCCAGCAGCCCCGACAGGGCCCTCGATCCCCAGCCCCAGCATTTT,CASSPDRALDPQPQHF
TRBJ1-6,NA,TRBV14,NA,TGTGCCAGCAGCCAAGCCTCACGGGGCGCGGGGTATAATTCACCCCTCCACTTT,CASSQASRGAGYNSPLHF
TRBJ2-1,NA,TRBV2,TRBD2,TGTGCCAGCAAATCTAGCGGGCTGAGTGAGCAGTTCTTC,CASKSSGLSEQFF
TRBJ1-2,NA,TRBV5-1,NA,TGCGCCAGCAGCTTGGGCAGGGACTATGGCTACACCTTC,CASSLGRDYGYTF
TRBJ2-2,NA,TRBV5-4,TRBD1,TGTGCCAGCAGCCAAGGGACAGACGCGAACACCGGGGAGCTGTTTTTT,CASSQGTDANTGELFF
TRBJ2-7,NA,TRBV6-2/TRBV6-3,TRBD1,TGTGCCAGCAGTGCCCCGGGACAGGGGTCCTACGAGCAGTACTTC,CASSAPGQGSYEQYF
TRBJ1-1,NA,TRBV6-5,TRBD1,TGTGCCAGCGGAGGGGACAGGGCTACTGAAGCTTTCTTT,CASGGDRATEAFF
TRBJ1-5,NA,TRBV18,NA,TGTGCCAGCTCACCAACCGGGACCAGTACCAATCAGCCCCAGCATTTT,CASSPTGTSTNQPQHF
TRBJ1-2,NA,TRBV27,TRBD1,TGTGCCAGTCGGGGACAGGGGTTTGGTGGCTACACCTTC,CASRGQGFGGYTF
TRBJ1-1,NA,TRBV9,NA,TGTGCCAGCAGCGTAGTTATGAACACTGAAGCTTTCTTT,CASSVVMNTEAFF
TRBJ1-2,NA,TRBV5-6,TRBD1,TGTGCCAGCAGCTTTAGTGGGACAGGGGACTATGGCTACACCTTC,CASSFSGTGDYGYTF
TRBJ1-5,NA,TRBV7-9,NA,TGTGCCAGCAGGGCAGGGGATGTTCAGCCCCAGCATTTT,CASRAGDVQPQHF